A selection of T cell receptor beta chains follows, all from one sample in a study of blood T cell repertoires in COVID-19. Using immunoSEQ multiplex PCR, the repertoire was profiled, and TCRdb retains in-frame clones only, with some absent. The sample shows about 230,000 clones, 70% to 90% of them seen only once. Source material: peripheral blood. These receptors all come from a man aged 35-49 years with acute or convalescent COVID-19. Each CDR3 is given with its conserved first and last residue.

>TRBV10-3
CAIMPGDKKNTGELFF
>TRBV28
CASSQDRGKGNQPQHF
>TRBV4-2
CASSQAQGTDEQYF
>TRBV19
CASSTQGGTGELFF
>TRBV6-1
CASSEGRFNEKLFF
>TRBV5-5
CASSRDTASYGYTF
>TRBV5-6
CASSWGTSGRVTGELFF
>TRBV5-5
CASSLGGLLNEKLFF
>TRBV4-1
CASSQVVSGGPPPDTQYF
>TRBV7-9
CASSLPTSGARDTQYF
>TRBV10-3
CAISEWGPSSGNTIYF
>TRBV5-1
CASSLGRTNNEQFF
>TRBV11-2
CASMGGQPNTGELFF
>TRBV3-1/TRBV3-2
CASSRDRDQPQHF
>TRBV11-2
CASSLRLLEETQYF
>TRBV2
CASTALTVYSSPLHF
>TRBV7-2
CASSLESGSPYEQYF
>TRBV7-3
CASSLDGANSPLHF
>TRBV2
CASCQGLSGNTIYF
>TRBV5-6
CASSLAPTVNYGYTF
>TRBV6-5
CASSSAGGVNTGELFF
>TRBV5-1
CASSSRSSYNSPLHF
>TRBV23-1
CASSHRRGGTRYEQYF
>TRBV9
CASSPNSGGPYNEQFF
>TRBV4-3
CASSQELAGGLNNEQFF
>TRBV5-1
CASSTGQGEGELFF
>TRBV6-5
CASRRDRGEHYGYTF
>TRBV7-8
CASSLQGKSNQPQHF